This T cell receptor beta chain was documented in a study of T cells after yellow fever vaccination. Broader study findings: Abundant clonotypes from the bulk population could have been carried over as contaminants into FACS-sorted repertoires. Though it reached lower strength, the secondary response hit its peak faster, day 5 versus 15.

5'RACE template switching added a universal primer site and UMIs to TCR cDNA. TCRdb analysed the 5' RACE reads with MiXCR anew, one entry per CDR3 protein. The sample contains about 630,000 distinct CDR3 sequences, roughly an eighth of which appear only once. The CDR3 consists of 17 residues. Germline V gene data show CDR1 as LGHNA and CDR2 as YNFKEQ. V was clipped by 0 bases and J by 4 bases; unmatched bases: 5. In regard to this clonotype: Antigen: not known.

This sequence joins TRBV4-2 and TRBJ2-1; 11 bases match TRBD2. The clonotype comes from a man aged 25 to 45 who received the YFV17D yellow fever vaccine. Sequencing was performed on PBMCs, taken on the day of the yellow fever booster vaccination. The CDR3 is CASSQDLAGGSYNEQFF. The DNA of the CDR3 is TGTGCCAGCAGCCAAGATTTAGCGGGAGGGAGTTACAATGAGCAGTTCTTC.